This T cell receptor beta chain is from a study of T cells after yellow fever vaccination. About the research overall: Those fractions that held only low numbers of cells were prepared using the SMART-Seq v4 Ultra Low Input RNA kit. Study-wide findings and caveats: At 95% to 98% for CD4 and just over 85% for CD8, most primary-vaccination clones showed up again after the booster.

Regarding this clonotype: As yet, its antigen is unknown.

Template-switching 5'RACE yielded the TCR cDNA; a universal primer site and UMIs were added in the process. MiXCR, run by TCRdb on the 5' RACE reads, gives a single entry per CDR3 protein. The sample lists fewer than 90,000 distinct CDR3 sequences, approximately 6.5% occurring once. The CDR3 runs 14 residues. The germline V gene encodes CDR1 SGHVS and CDR2 FQNEAQ. Trimming left V 1 base short and J 2 bases short, with 9 bases between. Sequenced here: CD8+ T cells sorted from PBMCs, sampled about 5 days after the first yellow fever vaccination. The rearrangement joins TRBV7-8 to TRBJ2-7, with unresolved D. This clonotype originated in a man between 18 and 35 years old who received the YFV17D yellow fever vaccine. The CDR3 spells CASSLGAFTYEQYV. The CDR3, as DNA: TGTGCCAGCAGCTTAGGGGCGTTTACCTACGAGCAGTACGTC.